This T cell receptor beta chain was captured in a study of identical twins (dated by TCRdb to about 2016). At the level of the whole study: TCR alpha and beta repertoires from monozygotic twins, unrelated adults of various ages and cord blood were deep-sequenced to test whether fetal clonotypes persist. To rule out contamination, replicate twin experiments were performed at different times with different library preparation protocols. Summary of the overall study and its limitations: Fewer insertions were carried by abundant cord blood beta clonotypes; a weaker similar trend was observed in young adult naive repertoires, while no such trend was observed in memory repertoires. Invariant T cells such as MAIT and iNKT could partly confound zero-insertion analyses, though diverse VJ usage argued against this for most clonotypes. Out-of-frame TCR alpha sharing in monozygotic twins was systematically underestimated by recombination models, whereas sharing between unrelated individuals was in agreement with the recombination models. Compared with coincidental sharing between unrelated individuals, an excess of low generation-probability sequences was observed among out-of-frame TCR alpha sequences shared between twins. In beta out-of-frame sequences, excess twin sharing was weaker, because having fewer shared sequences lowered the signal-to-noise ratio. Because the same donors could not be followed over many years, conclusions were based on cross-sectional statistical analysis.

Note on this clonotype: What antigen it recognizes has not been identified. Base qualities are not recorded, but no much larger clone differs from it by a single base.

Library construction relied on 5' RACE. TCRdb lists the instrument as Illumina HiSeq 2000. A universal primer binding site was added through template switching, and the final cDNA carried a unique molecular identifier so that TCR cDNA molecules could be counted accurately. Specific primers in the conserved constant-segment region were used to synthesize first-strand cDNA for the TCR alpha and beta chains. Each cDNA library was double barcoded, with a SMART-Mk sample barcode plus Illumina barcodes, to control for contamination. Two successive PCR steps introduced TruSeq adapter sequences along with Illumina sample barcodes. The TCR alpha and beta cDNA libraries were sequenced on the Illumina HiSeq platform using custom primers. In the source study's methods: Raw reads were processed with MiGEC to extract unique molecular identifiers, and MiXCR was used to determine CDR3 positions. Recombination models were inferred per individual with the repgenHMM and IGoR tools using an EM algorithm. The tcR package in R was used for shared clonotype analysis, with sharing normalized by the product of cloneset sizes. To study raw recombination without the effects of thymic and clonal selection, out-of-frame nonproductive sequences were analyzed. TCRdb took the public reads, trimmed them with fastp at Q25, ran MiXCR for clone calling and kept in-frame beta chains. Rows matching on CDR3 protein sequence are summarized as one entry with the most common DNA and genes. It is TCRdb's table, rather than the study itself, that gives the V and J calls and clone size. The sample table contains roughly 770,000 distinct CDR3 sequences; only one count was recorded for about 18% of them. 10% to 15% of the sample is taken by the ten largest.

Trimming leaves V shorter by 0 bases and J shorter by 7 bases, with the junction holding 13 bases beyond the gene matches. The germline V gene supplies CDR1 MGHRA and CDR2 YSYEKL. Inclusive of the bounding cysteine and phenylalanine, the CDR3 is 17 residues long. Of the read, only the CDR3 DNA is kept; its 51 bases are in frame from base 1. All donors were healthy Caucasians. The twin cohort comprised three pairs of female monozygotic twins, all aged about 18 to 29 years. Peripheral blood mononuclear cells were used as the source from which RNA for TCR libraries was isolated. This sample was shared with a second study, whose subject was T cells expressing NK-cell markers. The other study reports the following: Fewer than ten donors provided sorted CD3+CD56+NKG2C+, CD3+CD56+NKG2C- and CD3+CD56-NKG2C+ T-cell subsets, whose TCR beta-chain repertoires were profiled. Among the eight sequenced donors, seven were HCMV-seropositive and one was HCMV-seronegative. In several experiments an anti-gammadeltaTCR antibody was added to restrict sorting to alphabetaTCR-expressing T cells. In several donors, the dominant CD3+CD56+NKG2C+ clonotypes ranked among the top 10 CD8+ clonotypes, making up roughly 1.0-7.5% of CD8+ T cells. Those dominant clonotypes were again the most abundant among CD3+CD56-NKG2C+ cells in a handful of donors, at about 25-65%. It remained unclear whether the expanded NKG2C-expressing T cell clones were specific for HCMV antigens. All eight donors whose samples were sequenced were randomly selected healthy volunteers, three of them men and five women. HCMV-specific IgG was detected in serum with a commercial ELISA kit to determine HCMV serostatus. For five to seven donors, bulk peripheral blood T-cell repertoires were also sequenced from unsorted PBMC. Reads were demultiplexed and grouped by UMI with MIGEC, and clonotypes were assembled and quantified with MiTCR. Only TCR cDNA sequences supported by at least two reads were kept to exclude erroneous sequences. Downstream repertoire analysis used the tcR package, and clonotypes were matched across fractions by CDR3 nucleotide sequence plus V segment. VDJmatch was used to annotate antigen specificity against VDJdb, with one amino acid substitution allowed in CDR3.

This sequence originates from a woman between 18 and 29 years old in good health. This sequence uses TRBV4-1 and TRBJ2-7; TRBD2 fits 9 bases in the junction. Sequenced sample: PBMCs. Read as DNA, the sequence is TGCGCCAGCAGCCAAGAAGAAGGGATAGCGGGAGTCTGGGAGCAGTACTTC. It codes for CASSQEEGIAGVWEQYF.